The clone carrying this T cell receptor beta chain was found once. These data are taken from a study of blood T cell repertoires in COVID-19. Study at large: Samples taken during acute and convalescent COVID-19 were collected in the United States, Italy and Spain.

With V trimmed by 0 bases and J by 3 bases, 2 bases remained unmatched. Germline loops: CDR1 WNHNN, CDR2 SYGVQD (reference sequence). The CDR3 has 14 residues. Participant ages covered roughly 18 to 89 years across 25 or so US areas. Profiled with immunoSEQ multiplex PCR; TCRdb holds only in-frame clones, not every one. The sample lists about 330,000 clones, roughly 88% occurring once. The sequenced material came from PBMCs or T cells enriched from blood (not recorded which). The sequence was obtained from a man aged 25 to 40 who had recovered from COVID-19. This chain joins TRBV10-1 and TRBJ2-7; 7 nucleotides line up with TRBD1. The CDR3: CASSESGDSYEQYF. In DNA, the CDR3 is TGCGCCAGCAGTGAGTCCGGGGACAGCTACGAGCAGTACTTC.